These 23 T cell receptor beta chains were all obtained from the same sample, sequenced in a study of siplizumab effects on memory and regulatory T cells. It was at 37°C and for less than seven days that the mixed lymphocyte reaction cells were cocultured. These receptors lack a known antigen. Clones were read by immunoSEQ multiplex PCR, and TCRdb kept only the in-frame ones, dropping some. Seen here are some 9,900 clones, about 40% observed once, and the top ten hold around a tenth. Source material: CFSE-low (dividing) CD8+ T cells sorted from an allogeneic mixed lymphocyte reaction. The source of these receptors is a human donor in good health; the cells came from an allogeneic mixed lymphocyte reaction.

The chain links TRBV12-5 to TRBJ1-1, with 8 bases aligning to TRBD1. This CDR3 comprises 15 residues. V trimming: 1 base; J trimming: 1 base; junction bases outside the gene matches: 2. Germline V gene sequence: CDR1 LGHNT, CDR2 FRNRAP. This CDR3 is CASGLEDRENTEAFF. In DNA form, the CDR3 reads TGTGCTAGTGGTTTGGAGGACAGGGAGAACACTGAAGCTTTCTTT.

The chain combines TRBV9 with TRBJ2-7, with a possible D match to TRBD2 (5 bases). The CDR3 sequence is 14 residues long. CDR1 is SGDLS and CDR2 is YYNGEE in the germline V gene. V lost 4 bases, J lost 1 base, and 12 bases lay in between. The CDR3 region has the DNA TGTGCCAGCAGCCCCTGGACTTCTTCCTACGAGCAGTACTTC. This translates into CASSPWTSSYEQYF.

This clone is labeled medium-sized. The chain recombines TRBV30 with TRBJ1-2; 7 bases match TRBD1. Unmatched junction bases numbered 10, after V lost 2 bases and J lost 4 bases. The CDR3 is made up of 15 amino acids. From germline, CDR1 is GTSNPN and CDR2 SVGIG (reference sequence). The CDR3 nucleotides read TGTGCCTGGAGTCCGCCTGACAGGGCCCTCTATGGCTACACCTTC. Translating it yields CAWSPPDRALYGYTF.

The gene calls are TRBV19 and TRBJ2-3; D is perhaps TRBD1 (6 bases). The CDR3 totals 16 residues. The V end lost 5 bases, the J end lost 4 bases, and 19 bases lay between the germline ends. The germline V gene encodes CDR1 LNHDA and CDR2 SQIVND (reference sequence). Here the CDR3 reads CASSASLRGSADTQYF. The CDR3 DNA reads TGTGCCAGTAGTGCCAGTCTCAGGGGATCTGCAGATACGCAGTATTTT.

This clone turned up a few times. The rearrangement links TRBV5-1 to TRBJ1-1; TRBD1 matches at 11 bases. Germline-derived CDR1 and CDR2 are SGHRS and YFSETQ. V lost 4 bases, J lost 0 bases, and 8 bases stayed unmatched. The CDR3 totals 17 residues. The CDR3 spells CASSRGTGGPMNTEAFF. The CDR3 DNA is TGCGCCAGCAGCCGCGGGACAGGGGGACCCATGAACACTGAAGCTTTCTTT. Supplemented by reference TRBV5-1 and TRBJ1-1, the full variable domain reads KAGVTQTPRYLIKTRGQQVTLSCSPISGHRSVSWYQQTPGQGLQFLFEYFSETQRNKGNFPGRFSGRQFSNSRSEMNVSTLELGDSALYLCASSRGTGGPMNTEAFFGQGTRLTVV.

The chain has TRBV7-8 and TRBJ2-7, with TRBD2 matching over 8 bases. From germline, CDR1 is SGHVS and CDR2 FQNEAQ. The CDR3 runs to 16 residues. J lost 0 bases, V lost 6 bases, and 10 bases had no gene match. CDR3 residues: CASSPFGGGFSYEQYF. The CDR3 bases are TGTGCCAGCAGTCCCTTTGGCGGGGGGTTCTCCTACGAGCAGTACTTC.

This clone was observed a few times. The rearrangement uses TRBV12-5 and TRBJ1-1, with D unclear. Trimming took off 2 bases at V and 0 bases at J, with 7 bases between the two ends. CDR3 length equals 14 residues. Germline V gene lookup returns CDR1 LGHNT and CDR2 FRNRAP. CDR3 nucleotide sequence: TGTGCTAGTGGTTTGACCGGGGTGAACACTGAAGCTTTCTTT. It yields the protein CASGLTGVNTEAFF.

This chain's CDR3 is CASSRLSENTGELFF. In nucleotides, the CDR3 is TGTGCCAGCTCTCGCTTGTCAGAGAACACCGGGGAGCTGTTTTTT. The chain carries TRBV11-2 and TRBJ2-2, with D unclear. Germline V gives CDR1 SGHAT, CDR2 FQNNGV. V was clipped by 8 bases and J by 1 base, with 14 bases between them. The CDR3 sequence is 15 residues long. The full variable domain, in which reference TRBV11-2 and TRBJ2-2 provide the parts outside the CDR3, is EAGVAQSPRYKIIEKRQSVAFWCNPISGHATLYWYQQILGQGPKLLIQFQNNGVVDDSQLPKDRFSAERLKGVDSTLKIQPAKLEDSAVYLCASSRLSENTGELFFGEGSRLTVL.

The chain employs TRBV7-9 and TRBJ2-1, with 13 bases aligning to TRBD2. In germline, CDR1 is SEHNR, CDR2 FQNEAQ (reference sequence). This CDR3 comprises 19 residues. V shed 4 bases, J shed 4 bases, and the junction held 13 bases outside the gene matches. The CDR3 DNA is TGTGCCAGCAGCTCAGGACTAGCGGGGGCCCCTACTTATTACAATGAGCAGTTCTTC. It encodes CASSSGLAGAPTYYNEQFF.

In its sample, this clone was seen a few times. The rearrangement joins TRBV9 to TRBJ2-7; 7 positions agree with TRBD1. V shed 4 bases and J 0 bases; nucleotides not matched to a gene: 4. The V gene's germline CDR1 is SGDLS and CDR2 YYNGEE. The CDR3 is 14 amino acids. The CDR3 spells CASSLGQISYEQYF. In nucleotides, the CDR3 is TGTGCCAGCAGCTTGGGACAGATCTCCTACGAGCAGTACTTC.

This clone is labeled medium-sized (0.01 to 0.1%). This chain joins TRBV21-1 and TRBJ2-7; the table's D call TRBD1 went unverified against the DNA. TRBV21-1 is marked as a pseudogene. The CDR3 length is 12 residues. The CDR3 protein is CASMTVSYEQYF. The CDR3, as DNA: TGTGCCAGCATGACAGTTTCCTACGAGCAGTACTTC.

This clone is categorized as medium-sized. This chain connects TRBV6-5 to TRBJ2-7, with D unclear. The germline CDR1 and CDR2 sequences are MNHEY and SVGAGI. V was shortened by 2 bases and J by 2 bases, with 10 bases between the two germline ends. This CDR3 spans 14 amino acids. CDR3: CASSYGQGPYEQYF. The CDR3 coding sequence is TGTGCCAGCAGTTACGGTCAAGGGCCCTACGAGCAGTACTTC.

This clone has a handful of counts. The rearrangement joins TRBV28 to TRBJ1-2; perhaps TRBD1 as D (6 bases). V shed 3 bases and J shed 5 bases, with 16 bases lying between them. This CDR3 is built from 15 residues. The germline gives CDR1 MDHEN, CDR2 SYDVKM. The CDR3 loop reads CASSLQGGRLYGYTF. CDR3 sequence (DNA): TGTGCCAGCAGTTTGCAAGGGGGGAGGCTTTATGGCTACACCTTC.

CDR3 sequence (DNA): TGTGCCAGCAGCTTCTCCCTAAACAGGGGGACCTACGAGCAGTACTTC. Its translation is CASSFSLNRGTYEQYF. The chain uses TRBV5-4 and TRBJ2-7; the match to TRBD1 covers 8 bases. Germline values: CDR1 SGHNT, CDR2 YYREEE (reference sequence). V shed 2 bases and J 2 bases; nucleotides not matched to a gene: 9. This CDR3 is 16 amino acids long.

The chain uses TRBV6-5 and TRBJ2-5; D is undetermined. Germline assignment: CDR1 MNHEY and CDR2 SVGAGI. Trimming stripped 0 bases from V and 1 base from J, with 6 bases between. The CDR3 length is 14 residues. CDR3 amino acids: CASSYSIVQETQYF. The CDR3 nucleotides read TGTGCCAGCAGTTACTCGATAGTCCAAGAGACCCAGTACTTC.

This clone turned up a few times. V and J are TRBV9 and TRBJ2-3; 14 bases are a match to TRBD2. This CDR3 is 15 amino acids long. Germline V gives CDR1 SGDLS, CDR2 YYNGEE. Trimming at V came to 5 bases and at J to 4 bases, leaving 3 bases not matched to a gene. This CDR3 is CASSGLAGGPDTQYF. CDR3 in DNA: TGTGCCAGCAGTGGACTAGCGGGGGGTCCAGATACGCAGTATTTT.

For the CDR3, the DNA is TGTGCCGCATCTGGGGGGTTTGGGAACACTGAAGCTTTCTTT. Protein: CAASGGFGNTEAFF. The rearrangement links TRBV27 to TRBJ1-1; perhaps TRBD1 as D (5 bases). Trimming cost V 11 bases and J 1 base, with 17 bases left between them. CDR3 length: 14 amino acids. Germline CDR1 is MNHEY and CDR2 is SMNVEV (reference sequence).

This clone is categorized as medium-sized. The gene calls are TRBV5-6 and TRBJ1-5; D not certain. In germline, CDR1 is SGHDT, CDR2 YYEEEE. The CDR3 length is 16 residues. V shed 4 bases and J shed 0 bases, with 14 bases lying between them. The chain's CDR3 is CASSDGPTNSNQPQHF. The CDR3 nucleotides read TGTGCCAGCAGCGACGGCCCAACTAATAGCAATCAGCCCCAGCATTTT.

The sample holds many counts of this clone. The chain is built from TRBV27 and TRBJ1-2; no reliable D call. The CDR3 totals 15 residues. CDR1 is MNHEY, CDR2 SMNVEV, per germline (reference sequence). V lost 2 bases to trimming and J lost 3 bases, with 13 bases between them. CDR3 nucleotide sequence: TGTGCCAGCAGTTTACTAGGTGGGGATTACTATGGCTACACCTTC. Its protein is CASSLLGGDYYGYTF.

The CDR3 bases are TGTGCCAGCAGCTTGGTACAGTTTTCCGAGCAGTACTTC. Amino acids: CASSLVQFSEQYF. The rearrangement links TRBV5-5 to TRBJ2-7; no clear D gene. The CDR3 sequence is 13 residues long. Germline-derived CDR1 and CDR2 are SGHKS and YYEKEE (reference sequence). The ends were cut back, 0 bases at V and 6 bases at J, with 10 bases in the middle. Full variable domain (remainder filled in from reference TRBV5-5 and TRBJ2-7): DAGVTQSPTHLIKTRGQQVTLRCSPISGHKSVSWYQQVLGQGPQFIFQYYEKEERGRGNFPDRFSARQFPNYSSELNVNALLLGDSALYLCASSLVQFSEQYFGPGTRLTVT.

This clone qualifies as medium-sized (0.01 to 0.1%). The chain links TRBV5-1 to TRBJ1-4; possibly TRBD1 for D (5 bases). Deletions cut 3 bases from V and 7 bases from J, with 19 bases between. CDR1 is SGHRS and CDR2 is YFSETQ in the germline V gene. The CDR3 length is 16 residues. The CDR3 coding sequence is TGCGCCAGCAGCTCCGGGGGTCGGGGCTTGGGTGAAAAACTGTTTTTT. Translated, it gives CASSSGGRGLGEKLFF.

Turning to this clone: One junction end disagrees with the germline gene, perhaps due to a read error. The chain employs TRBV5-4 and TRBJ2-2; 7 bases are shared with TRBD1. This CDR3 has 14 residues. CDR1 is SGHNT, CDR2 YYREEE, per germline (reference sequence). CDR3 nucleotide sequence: TGCGCCAGCAGCCCCGGGACAGCCACCGGGGAGCTGTTTTTT. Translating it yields CASSPGTATGELFF.

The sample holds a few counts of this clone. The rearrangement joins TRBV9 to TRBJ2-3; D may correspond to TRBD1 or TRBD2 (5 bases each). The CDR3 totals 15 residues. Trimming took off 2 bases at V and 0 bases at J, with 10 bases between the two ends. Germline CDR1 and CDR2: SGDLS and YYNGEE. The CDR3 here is CASSVDGASTDTQYF. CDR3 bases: TGTGCCAGCAGCGTGGACGGGGCTAGCACAGATACGCAGTATTTT.